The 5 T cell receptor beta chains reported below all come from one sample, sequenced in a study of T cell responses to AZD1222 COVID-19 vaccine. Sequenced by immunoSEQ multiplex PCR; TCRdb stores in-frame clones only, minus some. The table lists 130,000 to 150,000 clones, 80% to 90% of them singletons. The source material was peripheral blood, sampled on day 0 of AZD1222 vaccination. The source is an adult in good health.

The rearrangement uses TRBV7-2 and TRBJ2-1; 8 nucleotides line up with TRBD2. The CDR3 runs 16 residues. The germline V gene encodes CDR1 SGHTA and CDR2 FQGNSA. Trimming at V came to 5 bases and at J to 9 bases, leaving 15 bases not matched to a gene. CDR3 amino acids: CASSPRPSGLTFEQFF. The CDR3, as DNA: TGTGCCAGCAGCCCGCGCCCTAGCGGGCTAACCTTTGAGCAGTTCTTC.

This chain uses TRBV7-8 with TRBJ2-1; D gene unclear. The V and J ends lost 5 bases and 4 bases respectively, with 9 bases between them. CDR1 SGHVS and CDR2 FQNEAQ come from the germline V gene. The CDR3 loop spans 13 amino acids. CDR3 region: CASSPKEYNEQFF. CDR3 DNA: TGTGCCAGCAGCCCAAAGGAATACAATGAGCAGTTCTTC. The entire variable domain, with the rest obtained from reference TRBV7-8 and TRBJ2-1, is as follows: GAGVSQSPRYKVAKRGQDVALRCDPISGHVSLFWYQQALGQGPEFLTYFQNEAQLDKSGLPSDRFFAERPEGSVSTLKIQRTQQEDSAVYLCASSPKEYNEQFFGPGTRLTVL.

The CDR3 loop is CASSLTVEAFF. Here the CDR3 DNA reads TGTGCCAGCAGTCTTACCGTAGAAGCTTTCTTT. The genes are TRBV2 and TRBJ1-1, with D hard to call. Deletions cut 5 bases from V and 8 bases from J, with 9 bases between. The germline gives CDR1 SNHLY, CDR2 FYNNEI. The CDR3 consists of 11 residues.

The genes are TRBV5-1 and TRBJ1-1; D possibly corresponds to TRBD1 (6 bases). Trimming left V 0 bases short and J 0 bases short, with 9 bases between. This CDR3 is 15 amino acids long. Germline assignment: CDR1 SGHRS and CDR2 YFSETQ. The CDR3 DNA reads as TGCGCCAGCAGCTTGGATGGACAGCTGAACACTGAAGCTTTCTTT. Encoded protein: CASSLDGQLNTEAFF. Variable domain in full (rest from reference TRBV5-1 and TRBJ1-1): KAGVTQTPRYLIKTRGQQVTLSCSPISGHRSVSWYQQTPGQGLQFLFEYFSETQRNKGNFPGRFSGRQFSNSRSEMNVSTLELGDSALYLCASSLDGQLNTEAFFGQGTRLTVV.

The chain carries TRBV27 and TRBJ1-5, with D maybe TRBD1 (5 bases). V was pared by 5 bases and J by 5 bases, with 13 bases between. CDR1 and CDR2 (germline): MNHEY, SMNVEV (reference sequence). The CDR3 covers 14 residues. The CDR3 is CASSPGGSYQPQHF. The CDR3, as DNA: TGTGCCAGCAGTCCCGGGGGATCCTATCAGCCCCAGCATTTT.